One and the same sample provided the 15 T cell receptor beta chains below, sequenced in a study of beta chain features in type 1 diabetes. Reverse transcribing all isolated RNA meant expressed TCRB transcripts were sequenced. Sequencing used immunoSEQ multiplex PCR; TCRdb keeps in-frame clones, though not all of them. The sample yields about 320,000 clones, less than 15% seen once. What was sequenced was central memory CD4+ T cells from blood. Every receptor here comes from a man younger than 40 in good health.

This clone was counted between two and nine times. This rearrangement joins TRBV7-6 to TRBJ2-3; tentatively, D is TRBD2 (7 bases). The CDR3 covers 16 residues. With 3 bases removed from V and 5 bases from J, the gap between germline ends came to 18 bases. Looked up from germline, CDR1 is SGHVS and CDR2 is FNYEAQ. CDR3: CASSLNRGGLRDTQYF. As DNA, the CDR3 is TGTGCCAGCAGCTTGAACCGCGGGGGCCTGAGAGATACGCAGTATTTT.

This clone was seen more than once but under ten times. This chain links TRBV5-4 with TRBJ1-5; D may be TRBD1 (6 bases). V lost 2 bases, J lost 0 bases, and 21 bases lay in between. This CDR3 is 19 amino acids long. Germline CDR1 is SGHNT and CDR2 is YYREEE (reference sequence). CDR3 sequence reads: CASSLNPRGSGYSNQPQHF. The CDR3 region has the DNA TGTGCCAGCAGCTTAAATCCCAGGGGCTCGGGTTATAGCAATCAGCCCCAGCATTTT.

With regard to this clone: Other DNA variants within this sample encode the same CDR3. V and J are TRBV7-2 and TRBJ2-7; unclear D gene. V shed 2 bases and J shed 4 bases, with 3 bases lying between them. From germline, CDR1 is SGHTA and CDR2 FQGNSA. This CDR3 is built from 11 residues. CDR3 region: CASSLKYEQYF. The CDR3 nucleotides are TGTGCCAGCAGCTTAAAGTACGAGCAGTACTTC.

The gene calls are TRBV21-1 and TRBJ1-2. TRBV21-1 is termed a pseudogene. The CDR3 contains 14 residues. In DNA form, the CDR3 reads TGTGCCAGCAGCAAAGGGAGGGGGAAGTATGGCTACACCTTC. It yields the protein CASSKGRGKYGYTF.

V usage is TRBV11-2 and J usage is TRBJ2-6, with D perhaps TRBD1 (6 bases). The germline CDR1 and CDR2 sequences are SGHAT and FQNNGV. This CDR3 is 15 amino acids long. V dropped 5 bases and J dropped 2 bases, with 10 bases sitting between them. The CDR3 is CASSQTGTGANVLTF. CDR3 bases: TGTGCCAGCAGCCAGACAGGTACTGGGGCCAACGTCCTGACTTTC.

This clone was seen a handful of times. This sequence joins TRBV11-2 and TRBJ2-7, with D maybe TRBD1 (5 bases). With 3 bases removed from V and 1 base from J, the gap between germline ends came to 7 bases. There are 13 residues in the CDR3. Germline values: CDR1 SGHAT, CDR2 FQNNGV. CDR3 region: CASSLSGSYEQYF. DNA of the CDR3: TGTGCCAGCAGCTTGTCAGGGTCCTACGAGCAGTACTTC.

This clone was picked up one time. The same CDR3 also results from other DNA sequences found in this sample. The genes are TRBV6-1 and TRBJ1-1; TRBD1 is a possible D gene (6 bases). This CDR3 is built from 13 residues. Germline V lookup: CDR1 MNHNS, CDR2 SASEGT. The ends were cut back, 3 bases at V and 3 bases at J, with 8 bases in the middle. DNA of the CDR3: TGTGCCAGCAGTGACAGGGGCTACACTGAAGCTTTCTTT. The encoded protein is CASSDRGYTEAFF.

This clone was seen more than once but under ten times. The chain carries TRBV7-8 and TRBJ1-4, with TRBD1 identical over 10 bases. Germline V gene data show CDR1 as SGHVS and CDR2 as FQNEAQ. The junction had 14 bases not matched to a gene; V was cut back by 5 bases and J by 8 bases. The CDR3 contains 17 residues. CDR3: CASSTPPWDRGEEKLFF. CDR3 in DNA: TGTGCCAGCAGCACCCCTCCGTGGGACAGGGGTGAAGAAAAACTGTTTTTT.

This clone came up many times. This rearrangement joins TRBV9 to TRBJ2-2; D possibly corresponds to TRBD2 (5 bases). In germline, CDR1 is SGDLS, CDR2 YYNGEE. V lost 5 bases to trimming and J lost 6 bases, with 14 bases between them. The CDR3 is 14 amino acids. CDR3 protein: CASSESRLPGELFF. The CDR3 nucleotides read TGTGCCAGCAGTGAGTCCCGACTACCCGGGGAGCTGTTTTTT.

V is TRBV18 and J is TRBJ2-3, with a possible D match to TRBD1 (6 bases). V lost 2 bases and J 2 bases, leaving 8 bases between the germline ends. The CDR3 has 14 residues. Germline CDR1 KGHSH, CDR2 LQKENI. CDR3 sequence: CASSPTGTTDTQYF. The CDR3 DNA sequence: TGTGCCAGCTCACCAACAGGGACCACAGATACGCAGTATTTT.

This clone was counted many times. This sequence joins TRBV7-8 and TRBJ1-4; D ambiguous. CDR1 and CDR2 (germline): SGHVS, FQNEAQ. The V and J ends lost 3 bases and 8 bases respectively, with 10 bases between them. This CDR3 region has 13 residues. CDR3 loop: CASSLGVREKLFF. The CDR3 DNA is TGTGCCAGCAGCTTGGGAGTTCGGGAAAAACTGTTTTTT. The full variable domain, in which reference TRBV7-8 and TRBJ1-4 provide the parts outside the CDR3, is GAGVSQSPRYKVAKRGQDVALRCDPISGHVSLFWYQQALGQGPEFLTYFQNEAQLDKSGLPSDRFFAERPEGSVSTLKIQRTQQEDSAVYLCASSLGVREKLFFGSGTQLSVL.

V gene TRBV5-1 combines with J gene TRBJ1-4; D gene ambiguous. V shed 0 bases and J shed 8 bases, with 11 bases lying between them. This CDR3 spans 14 amino acids. The germline V gene encodes CDR1 SGHRS and CDR2 YFSETQ. CDR3 sequence reads: CASSLAGSSEKLFF. As DNA, the CDR3 is TGCGCCAGCAGCTTGGCGGGAAGTTCAGAAAAACTGTTTTTT.

J is TRBJ2-2 and V is TRBV30; 8 nucleotides match TRBD2. This CDR3 is 16 amino acids long. Looked up from germline, CDR1 is GTSNPN and CDR2 is SVGIG (reference sequence). V trimming: 0 bases; J trimming: 4 bases; junction bases outside the gene matches: 7. The CDR3 is CAWSVAGRGGTGELFF. The DNA for the CDR3 is TGTGCCTGGAGTGTAGCCGGGAGGGGGGGCACCGGGGAGCTGTTTTTT.

This chain uses TRBV6-5 with TRBJ2-5; 13 positions match TRBD2. Trimming took 4 bases from V and 5 from J; bases not matched to a gene: 7. The CDR3 spans 16 residues. CDR1 is MNHEY and CDR2 is SVGAGI in the germline V gene. The CDR3 DNA reads TGTGCCAGCAGTTTCGGGACTAGCGGGGATGGGGAGACCCAGTACTTC. This encodes CASSFGTSGDGETQYF.

In this sample, this clone turned up a few times. The sample carries other DNA sequences with the same CDR3. This chain joins TRBV5-4 and TRBJ2-5; D is perhaps TRBD1 (6 bases). Germline V CDR1 and CDR2: SGHNT, YYREEE (reference sequence). V gave up 2 bases and J gave up 5 bases, with 10 bases separating them. The length of the CDR3 is 13 residues. For the CDR3, the DNA is TGTGCCAGCAGCTTACAGGGTGGGGAGACCCAGTACTTC. Protein product: CASSLQGGETQYF.